This TCR beta chain was observed in a study of CD8 T cells in ankylosing spondylitis. Findings of the study overall: A motif in TCR beta, a set of roughly eight highly homologous variants, appeared characteristic of ankylosing spondylitis blood.

The germline V gene has CDR1 DFQATT and CDR2 SNEGSKA (reference sequence). This CDR3 has 15 amino acids. V shed 5 bases and J 2 bases; nucleotides not matched to a gene: 7. TCR beta libraries were made by quantitative 5'-RACE with molecular barcodes. TCRdb fed the 5' RACE reads into MiXCR, producing one record per CDR3 protein. The sample yields fewer than 750,000 distinct CDR3 sequences, around 19% seen once. As regards this clonotype: Its antigen is currently unknown.

The sequenced sample was blood, either unsorted or a sorted T cell fraction (not recorded which). The TCR comes from a male donor with ankylosing spondylitis. V gene TRBV20-1 combines with J gene TRBJ2-1; 9 nucleotides align to TRBD2. This CDR3 reads CSAGLAGLTYNEQFF. In DNA, the CDR3 is TGCAGTGCTGGCCTAGCGGGACTAACCTACAATGAGCAGTTCTTC.